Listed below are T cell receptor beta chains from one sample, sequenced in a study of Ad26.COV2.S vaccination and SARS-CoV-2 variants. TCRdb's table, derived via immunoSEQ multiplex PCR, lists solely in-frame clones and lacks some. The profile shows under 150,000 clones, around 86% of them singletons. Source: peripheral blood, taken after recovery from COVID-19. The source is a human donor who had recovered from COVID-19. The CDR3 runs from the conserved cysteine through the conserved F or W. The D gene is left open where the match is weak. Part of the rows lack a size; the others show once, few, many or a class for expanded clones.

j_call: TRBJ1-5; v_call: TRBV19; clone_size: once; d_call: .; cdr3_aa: CASQTTGGRNQPQHF; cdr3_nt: TGTGCCAGTCAAACGACTGGGGGGAGAAATCAGCCCCAGCATTTT
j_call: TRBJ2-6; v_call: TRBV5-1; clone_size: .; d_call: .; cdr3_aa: CASSLEEANVLTF; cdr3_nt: TGCGCCAGCAGCTTGGAGGAGGCCAACGTCCTGACTTTC
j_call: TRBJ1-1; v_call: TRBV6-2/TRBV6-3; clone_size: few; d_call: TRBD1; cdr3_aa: CASSDPGQGANEAFF; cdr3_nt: TGTGCCAGCAGTGATCCGGGACAGGGGGCGAATGAAGCTTTCTTT
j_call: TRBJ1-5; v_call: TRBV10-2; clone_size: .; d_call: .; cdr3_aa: CASSEGGYGNQPQHF; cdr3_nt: TGCGCCAGCAGCGAAGGGGGTTATGGCAATCAGCCCCAGCATTTT
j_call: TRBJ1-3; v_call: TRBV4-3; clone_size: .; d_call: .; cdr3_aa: CASSQGPGLRGNTIYF; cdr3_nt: TGCGCCAGCAGCCAGGGCCCTGGCCTGCGAGGAAACACCATATATTTT
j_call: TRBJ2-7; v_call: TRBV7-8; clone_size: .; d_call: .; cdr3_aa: CASSLMDRSYEQYF; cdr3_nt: TGTGCCAGCAGCTTAATGGACCGGTCCTACGAGCAGTACTTC
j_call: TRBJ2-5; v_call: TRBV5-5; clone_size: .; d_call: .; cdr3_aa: CASSFSKEETQYF; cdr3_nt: TGTGCCAGCAGCTTCTCCAAGGAAGAGACCCAGTACTTC
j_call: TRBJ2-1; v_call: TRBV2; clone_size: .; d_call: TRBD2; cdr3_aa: CASIRRGAYYNEQFF; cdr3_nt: TGTGCCAGCATTCGGCGGGGGGCCTATTACAATGAGCAGTTCTTC
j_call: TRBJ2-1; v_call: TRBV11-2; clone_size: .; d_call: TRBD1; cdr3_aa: CASRRDSISYNEQFF; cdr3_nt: TGTGCCAGCAGAAGGGACAGCATCTCCTACAATGAGCAGTTCTTC
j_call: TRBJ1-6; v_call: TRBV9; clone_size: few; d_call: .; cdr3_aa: CASSVASQSNSPLHF; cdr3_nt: TGTGCCAGCAGCGTAGCGTCGCAATCCAATTCACCCCTCCACTTT
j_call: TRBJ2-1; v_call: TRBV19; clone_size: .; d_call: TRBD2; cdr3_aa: CASSVGLANEQFF; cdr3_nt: TGTGCCAGTAGTGTTGGACTAGCGAATGAGCAGTTCTTC
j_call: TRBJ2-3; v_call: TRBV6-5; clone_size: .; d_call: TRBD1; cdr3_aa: CASSYVGTGGPDTQYF; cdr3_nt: TGTGCCAGCAGTTACGTCGGGACAGGGGGCCCGGATACGCAGTATTTT
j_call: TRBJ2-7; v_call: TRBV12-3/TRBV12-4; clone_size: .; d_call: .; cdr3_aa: CASSSKHYEQYF; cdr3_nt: TGTGCCAGCAGTTCCAAGCATTACGAGCAGTACTTC
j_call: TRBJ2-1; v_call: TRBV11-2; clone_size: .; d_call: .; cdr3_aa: CASSRVRAGEQFF; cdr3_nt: TGTGCCAGCAGCAGAGTCAGGGCAGGTGAGCAGTTCTTC
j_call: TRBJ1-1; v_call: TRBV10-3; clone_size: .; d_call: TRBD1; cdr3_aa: CASRTGSENTEAFF; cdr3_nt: TGTGCCAGCAGGACAGGGAGTGAGAACACTGAAGCTTTCTTT
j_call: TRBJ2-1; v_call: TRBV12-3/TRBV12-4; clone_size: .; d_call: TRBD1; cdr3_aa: CASTRDRGNEQFF; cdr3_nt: TGTGCCAGCACCCGAGACAGGGGCAATGAGCAGTTCTTC
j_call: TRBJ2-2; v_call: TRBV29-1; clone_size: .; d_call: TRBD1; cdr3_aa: CSVVGRGPNTGELFF; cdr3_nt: TGCAGCGTTGTGGGCAGGGGGCCGAACACCGGGGAGCTGTTTTTT
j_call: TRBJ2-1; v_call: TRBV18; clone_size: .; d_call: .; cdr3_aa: CASSPSSGNAPREQFF; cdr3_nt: TGTGCCAGCTCACCTTCCTCAGGGAACGCGCCACGGGAGCAGTTCTTC
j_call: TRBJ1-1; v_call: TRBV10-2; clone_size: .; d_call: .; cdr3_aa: CASGLGAWNTEAFF; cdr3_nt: TGCGCCAGCGGGTTAGGGGCCTGGAACACTGAAGCTTTCTTT
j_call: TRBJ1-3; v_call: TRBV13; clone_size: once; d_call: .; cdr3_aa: CASSFSGNTIYF; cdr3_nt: TGTGCCAGCAGCTTTAGTGGAAACACCATATATTTT
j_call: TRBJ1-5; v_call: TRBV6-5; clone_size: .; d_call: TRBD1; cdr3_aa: CASRRTGTGNQPQHF; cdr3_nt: TGTGCCAGCAGACGAACCGGGACAGGGAATCAGCCCCAGCATTTT
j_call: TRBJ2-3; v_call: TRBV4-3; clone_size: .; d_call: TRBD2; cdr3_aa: CASSQVLAGGLDTQYF; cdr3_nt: TGCGCCAGCAGCCAAGTCCTAGCGGGGGGGTTAGATACGCAGTATTTT
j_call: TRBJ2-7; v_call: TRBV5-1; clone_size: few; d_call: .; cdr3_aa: CASSLRQEDEQYF; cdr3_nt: TGCGCCAGCAGCTTGCGGCAGGAGGACGAGCAGTACTTC
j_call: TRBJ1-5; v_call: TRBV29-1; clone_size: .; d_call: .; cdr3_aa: CSVGDSNQPQHF; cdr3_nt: TGCAGCGTTGGAGACAGCAATCAGCCCCAGCATTTT
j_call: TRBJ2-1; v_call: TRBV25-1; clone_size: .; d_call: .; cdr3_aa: CASSRDTNYNEQFF; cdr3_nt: TGTGCCAGCAGTAGGGACACAAACTACAATGAGCAGTTCTTC
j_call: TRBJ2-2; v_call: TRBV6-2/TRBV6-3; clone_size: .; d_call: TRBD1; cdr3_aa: CASSQLTGLTGELFF; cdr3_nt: TGTGCCAGCAGTCAACTGACAGGGTTAACCGGGGAGCTGTTTTTT
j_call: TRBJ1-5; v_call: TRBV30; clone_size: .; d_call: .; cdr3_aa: CAWSQDSNQPQHF; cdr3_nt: TGTGCCTGGAGTCAAGATAGCAATCAGCCCCAGCATTTT
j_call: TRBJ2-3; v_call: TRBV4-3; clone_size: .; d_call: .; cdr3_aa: CASSQGGGAADTQYF; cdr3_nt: TGCGCCAGCAGCCAAGGAGGGGGGGCAGCAGATACGCAGTATTTT
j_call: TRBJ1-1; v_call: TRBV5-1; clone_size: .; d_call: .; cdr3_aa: CASSLAPGGGNTEAFF; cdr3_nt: TGCGCCAGCAGCCTGGCACCGGGAGGGGGGAACACTGAAGCTTTCTTT
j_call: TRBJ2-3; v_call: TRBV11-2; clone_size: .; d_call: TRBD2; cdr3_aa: CASSITSGSSTDTQYF; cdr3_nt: TGTGCCAGCAGCATAACTAGCGGTTCTAGCACAGATACGCAGTATTTT
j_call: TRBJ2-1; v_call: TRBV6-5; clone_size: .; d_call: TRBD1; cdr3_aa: CASSYYGQGQYEQFF; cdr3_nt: TGTGCCAGCAGTTACTACGGACAGGGTCAGTATGAGCAGTTCTTC
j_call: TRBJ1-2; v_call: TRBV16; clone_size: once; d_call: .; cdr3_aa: CASAHSGDVGVDGYTF; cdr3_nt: TGTGCCAGCGCCCACAGCGGAGACGTCGGTGTCGATGGCTACACCTTC
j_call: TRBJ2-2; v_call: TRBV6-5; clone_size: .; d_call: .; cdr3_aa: CASTLAANTGELFF; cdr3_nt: TGTGCCAGCACTTTAGCCGCGAACACCGGGGAGCTGTTTTTT
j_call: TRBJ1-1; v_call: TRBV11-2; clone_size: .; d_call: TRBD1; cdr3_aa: CASSTGGRGNTEAFF; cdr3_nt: TGTGCCAGCAGTACAGGGGGCAGAGGGAACACTGAAGCTTTCTTT
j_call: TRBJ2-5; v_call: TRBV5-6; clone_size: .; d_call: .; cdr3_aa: CASSSLRDFLDQETQYF; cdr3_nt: TGTGCCAGCAGTTCACTCAGGGATTTTTTGGACCAAGAGACCCAGTACTTC
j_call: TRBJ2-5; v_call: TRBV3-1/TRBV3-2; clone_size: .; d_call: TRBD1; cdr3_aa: CASRGQGGETQYF; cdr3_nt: TGTGCCAGCAGGGGACAGGGGGGTGAGACCCAGTACTTC
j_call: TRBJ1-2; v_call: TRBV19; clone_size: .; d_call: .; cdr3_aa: CASSMTSIGDNYGYTF; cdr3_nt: TGTGCCAGTAGTATGACTTCTATCGGGGATAACTATGGCTACACCTTC
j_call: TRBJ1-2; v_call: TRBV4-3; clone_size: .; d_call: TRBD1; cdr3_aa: CASSQGLEGAGDGYTF; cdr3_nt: TGCGCCAGCAGCCAGGGACTTGAGGGGGCAGGGGATGGCTACACCTTC
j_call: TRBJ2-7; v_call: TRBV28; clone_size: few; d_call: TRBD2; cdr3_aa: CASRPGLVMYEQYF; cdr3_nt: TGTGCCAGCAGGCCGGGACTAGTGATGTACGAGCAGTACTTC
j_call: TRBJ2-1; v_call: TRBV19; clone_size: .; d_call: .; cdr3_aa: CASSTRGTQDLNEQFF; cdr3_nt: TGTGCCAGTAGTACGAGGGGGACACAGGACTTAAATGAGCAGTTCTTC
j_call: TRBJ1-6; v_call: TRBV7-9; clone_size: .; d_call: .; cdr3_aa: CASSSKGGDYNSPLHF; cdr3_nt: TGTGCCAGCAGCTCCAAGGGGGGGGACTATAATTCACCCCTCCACTTT
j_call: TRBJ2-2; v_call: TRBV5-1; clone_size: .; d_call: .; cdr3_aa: CASSLTRATGELFF; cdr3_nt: TGCGCCAGCAGCTTAACCAGGGCCACCGGGGAGCTGTTTTTT
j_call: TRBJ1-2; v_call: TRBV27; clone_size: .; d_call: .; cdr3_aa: CASSFGVNYGYTF; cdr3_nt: TGTGCCAGCAGTTTTGGGGTGAACTATGGCTACACCTTC
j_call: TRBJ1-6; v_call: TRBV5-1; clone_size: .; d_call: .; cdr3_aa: CASSSGLGTGTNSPLHF; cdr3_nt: TGCGCCAGCAGCTCAGGTCTAGGGACGGGGACTAATTCACCCCTCCACTTT
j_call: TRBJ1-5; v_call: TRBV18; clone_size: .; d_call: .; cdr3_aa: CASSPYSNQPQHF; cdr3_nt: TGTGCCAGCTCACCTTATAGCAATCAGCCCCAGCATTTT
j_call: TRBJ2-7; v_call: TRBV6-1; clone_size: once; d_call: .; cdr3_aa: CASSEALWDYEQYF; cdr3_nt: TGTGCCAGCAGTGAAGCGCTCTGGGACTACGAGCAGTACTTC
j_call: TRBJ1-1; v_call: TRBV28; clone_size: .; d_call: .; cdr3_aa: CASSIPRQHTEAFF; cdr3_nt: TGTGCCAGCAGTATCCCTCGACAGCACACTGAAGCTTTCTTT
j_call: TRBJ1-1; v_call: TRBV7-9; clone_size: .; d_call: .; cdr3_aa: CASTPSGENTEAFF; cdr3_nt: TGTGCCAGCACCCCCTCAGGAGAAAACACTGAAGCTTTCTTT
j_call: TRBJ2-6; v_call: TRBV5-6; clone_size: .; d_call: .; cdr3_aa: CASSLEGGQISGANVLTF; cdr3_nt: TGTGCCAGCAGCTTGGAGGGGGGCCAAATATCTGGGGCCAACGTCCTGACTTTC
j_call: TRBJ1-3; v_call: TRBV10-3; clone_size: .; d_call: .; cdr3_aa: CATTIGQIGNTIYF; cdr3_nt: TGTGCCACGACGATCGGTCAAATCGGAAACACCATATATTTT
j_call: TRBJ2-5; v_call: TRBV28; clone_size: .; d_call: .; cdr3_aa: CASRTVLQETQYF; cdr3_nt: TGTGCCAGCAGAACGGTACTACAAGAGACCCAGTACTTC
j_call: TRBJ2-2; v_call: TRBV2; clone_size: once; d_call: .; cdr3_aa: CASSIWTKTNTGELFF; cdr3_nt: TGTGCCAGCAGCATTTGGACGAAGACGAACACCGGGGAGCTGTTTTTT
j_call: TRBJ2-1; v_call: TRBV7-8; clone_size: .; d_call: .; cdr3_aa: CASSLGTLRIPNEQFF; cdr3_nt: TGTGCCAGCAGCTTAGGTACATTACGAATCCCCAATGAGCAGTTCTTC
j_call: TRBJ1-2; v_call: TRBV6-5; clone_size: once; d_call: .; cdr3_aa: CASSSGSGYTF; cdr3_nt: TGTGCCAGCAGTTCTGGGTCTGGCTACACCTTC
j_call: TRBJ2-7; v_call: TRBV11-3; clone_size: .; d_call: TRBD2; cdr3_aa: CASSYGGGPTYEQYF; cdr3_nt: TGTGCCAGCAGCTACGGGGGGGGGCCCACCTACGAGCAGTACTTC
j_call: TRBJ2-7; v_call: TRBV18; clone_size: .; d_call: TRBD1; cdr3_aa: CASSPGQALYYEQYF; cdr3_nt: TGTGCCAGCTCACCGGGACAGGCACTCTACTACGAGCAGTACTTC
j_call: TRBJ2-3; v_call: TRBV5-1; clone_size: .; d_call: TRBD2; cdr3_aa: CASMLAGADTQYF; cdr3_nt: TGCGCCAGCATGCTAGCGGGGGCCGATACGCAGTATTTT
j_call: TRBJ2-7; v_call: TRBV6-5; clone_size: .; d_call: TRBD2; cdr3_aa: CASRPRGREEQYF; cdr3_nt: TGTGCCAGCAGACCTCGAGGGCGGGAGGAGCAGTACTTC
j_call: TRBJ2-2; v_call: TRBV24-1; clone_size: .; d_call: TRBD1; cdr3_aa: CATSDLLTGGEGTGELFF; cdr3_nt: TGTGCCACCAGTGATTTGCTTACAGGGGGCGAAGGCACCGGGGAGCTGTTTTTT
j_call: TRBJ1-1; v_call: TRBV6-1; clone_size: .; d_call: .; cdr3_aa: CASSEAGQADTEAFF; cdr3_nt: TGTGCCAGCAGTGAAGCGGGCCAGGCGGACACTGAAGCTTTCTTT